This T cell receptor (beta chain) was documented in a study of neoadjuvant anti-PD-1 for oral cavity cancer. Clones were read by immunoSEQ multiplex PCR, and TCRdb kept only the in-frame ones, dropping some. The sample lists tens of thousands of clones, around four fifths seen once, with roughly 3.4% in the top ten. Trimming removed 4 bases from V and 2 bases from J, with 17 bases in between. Germline values: CDR1 MNHNY, CDR2 SVGAGI (reference sequence). The CDR3 has 16 amino acids. The chain is built from TRBV6-6 and TRBJ2-5, with D possibly TRBD2 on 6 matching bases. Sequenced here: PBMCs, sampled before nivolumab (anti-PD-1) treatment. The TCR originated in a person aged 40 to 85 with oral cavity squamous cell carcinoma. CDR3 residues: CASSFATRAGQETQYF. DNA of the CDR3: TGTGCCAGCAGTTTCGCGACTAGGGCGGGGCAAGAGACCCAGTACTTC.